What follows are 8 T cell receptor beta chains derived from one specimen sequenced in a study of graft-versus-host responses after intestinal transplantation. These receptors lack a known antigen. Measured with immunoSEQ multiplex PCR; TCRdb has only the in-frame clones, and not every one. The data show some 110,000 clones, roughly 87% seen once. This specimen consisted of unstimulated CD4+ T cells sorted from spleen or lymph node cells, obtained before intestinal transplant. The receptors were sampled from a human donor who received an intestinal transplant.

This clone showed up just a few times. In nucleotides, the CDR3 is TGCAGCGTTGAAGCCCTAGCGGGAGGGGACACGCAGTATTTT. It encodes CSVEALAGGDTQYF. This chain joins TRBV29-1 and TRBJ2-3; 12 nucleotides align to TRBD2. This CDR3 is 14 amino acids long. Trimming cost V 1 base and J 9 bases; bases outside gene matches: 5. The V gene's germline CDR1 is SQVTM and CDR2 ANQGSEA.

This rearrangement joins TRBV6-6 to TRBJ1-5; D unclear. CDR1 and CDR2 from the germline V gene are MNHNY and SVGAGI (reference sequence). The CDR3 totals 15 residues. Trimming removed 7 bases from V and 8 bases from J, with 21 bases in between. In DNA form, the CDR3 reads TGTGCCAGCAAAGCCGACGGTACTATAGAGGAGCCCCAGCATTTT. Encoded protein: CASKADGTIEEPQHF.

The V call is TRBV7-9, the J call TRBJ2-3; TRBD2 matches at 10 bases. CDR3 size: 19 residues. The junction had 12 bases not matched to a gene; V was cut back by 2 bases and J by 1 base. The germline CDR1 and CDR2 sequences are SEHNR and FQNEAQ (reference sequence). CDR3 protein: CASSLPSGSVLSGTDTQYF. The DNA for the CDR3 is TGTGCCAGCAGCTTACCTAGCGGGAGTGTTTTGAGTGGCACAGATACGCAGTATTTT.

The chain is built from TRBV7-2 and TRBJ1-4; D not certain. Germline lookup yields CDR1 SGHTA and CDR2 FQGNSA. The CDR3 totals 15 residues. The V end lost 2 bases, the J end lost 8 bases, and 15 bases lay between the germline ends. The chain's CDR3 is CASSLSSIFGEKLFF. CDR3 DNA: TGTGCCAGCAGCTTAAGCAGTATTTTTGGAGAAAAACTGTTTTTT.

The V and J genes are TRBV11-3 and TRBJ2-5; D is undetermined. The ends were cut back, 3 bases at V and 2 bases at J, with 13 bases in the middle. This CDR3 contains 15 residues. Germline lookup yields CDR1 SGHNT and CDR2 YENEEA. The CDR3 protein is CASSFYRRWQETQYF. The DNA for the CDR3 is TGTGCCAGCAGCTTCTACAGACGTTGGCAAGAGACCCAGTACTTC.

The chain carries TRBV5-1 and TRBJ1-1; D gene ambiguous. The CDR3 is made up of 14 amino acids. The germline V gene has CDR1 SGHRS and CDR2 YFSETQ. The V and J ends lost 2 bases and 1 base respectively, with 9 bases between them. The CDR3 loop is CASSFDGENTEAFF. The CDR3, as DNA: TGCGCCAGCAGCTTTGACGGGGAGAACACTGAAGCTTTCTTT.

V usage is TRBV11-2 and J usage is TRBJ2-5; no firm D call. CDR1 is SGHAT and CDR2 is FQNNGV in the germline V gene. Trimming stripped 5 bases from V and 2 bases from J, with 12 bases between. This CDR3 contains 14 residues. The CDR3 region has the DNA TGTGCCAGCAGCCTCCCAGGCGGTCAAGAGACCCAGTACTTC. Translated: CASSLPGGQETQYF.

This sequence joins TRBV5-4 and TRBJ2-7; 10 nucleotides line up with TRBD2. V lost 1 base to trimming and J lost 6 bases; unmatched junction nucleotides: 4. CDR1 is SGHNT, CDR2 YYREEE, per germline (reference sequence). CDR3 length: 14 residues. The CDR3 protein is CASSLSLAGAEQYF. Written as DNA, the CDR3 is TGTGCCAGCAGCTTGTCTCTAGCGGGAGCCGAGCAGTACTTC.